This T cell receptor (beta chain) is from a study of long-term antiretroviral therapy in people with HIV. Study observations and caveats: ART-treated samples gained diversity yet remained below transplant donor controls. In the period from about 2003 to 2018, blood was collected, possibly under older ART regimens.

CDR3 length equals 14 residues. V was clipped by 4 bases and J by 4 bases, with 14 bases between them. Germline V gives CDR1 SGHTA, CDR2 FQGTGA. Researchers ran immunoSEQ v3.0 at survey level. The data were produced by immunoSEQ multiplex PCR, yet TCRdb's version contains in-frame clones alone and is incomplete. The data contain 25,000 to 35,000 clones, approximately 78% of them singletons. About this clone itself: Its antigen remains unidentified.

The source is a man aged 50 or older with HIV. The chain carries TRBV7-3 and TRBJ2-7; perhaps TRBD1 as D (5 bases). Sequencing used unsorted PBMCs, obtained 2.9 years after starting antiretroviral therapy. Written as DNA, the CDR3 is TGTGCCAGCAGCTCCCCGGCCAGGGTATACGAGCAGTACTTC. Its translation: CASSSPARVYEQYF.